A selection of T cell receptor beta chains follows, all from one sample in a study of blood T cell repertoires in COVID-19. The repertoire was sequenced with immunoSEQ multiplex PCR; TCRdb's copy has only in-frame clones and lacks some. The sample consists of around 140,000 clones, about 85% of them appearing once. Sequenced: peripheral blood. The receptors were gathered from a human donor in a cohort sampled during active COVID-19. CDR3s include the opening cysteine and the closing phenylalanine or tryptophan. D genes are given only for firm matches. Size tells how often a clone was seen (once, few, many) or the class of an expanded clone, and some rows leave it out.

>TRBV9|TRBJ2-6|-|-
CASSVGLTGIPLSGANVLTF
TGTGCCAGCAGCGTAGGTCTTACAGGGATCCCCCTCTCTGGGGCCAACGTCCTGACTTTC
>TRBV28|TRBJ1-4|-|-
CASSLHSGVGEKLFF
TGTGCCAGCAGTTTACACTCAGGCGTTGGGGAAAAACTGTTTTTT
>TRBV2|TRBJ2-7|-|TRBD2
CASSALAGSSYEQYF
TGTGCCAGCAGTGCCCTAGCGGGGAGCTCCTACGAGCAGTACTTC
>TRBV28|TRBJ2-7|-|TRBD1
CASPGPGGAAEQYF
TGTGCCAGCCCCGGGCCAGGGGGCGCCGCCGAGCAGTACTTC
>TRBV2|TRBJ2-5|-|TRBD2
CASSEAKMRSGRRGETQYF
TGTGCCAGCAGTGAAGCGAAGATGAGGAGCGGGAGGAGAGGAGAGACCCAGTACTTC
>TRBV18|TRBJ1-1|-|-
CASSPEGVSTEAFF
TGTGCCAGCTCACCAGAGGGAGTGAGCACTGAAGCTTTCTTT
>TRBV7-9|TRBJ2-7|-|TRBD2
CASSSIGGAYEQYF
TGTGCCAGCAGCTCCATCGGGGGGGCGTACGAGCAGTACTTC
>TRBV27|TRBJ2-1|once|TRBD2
CASRSGVAGVGNEQFF
TGTGCCAGCAGGAGTGGGGTAGCGGGAGTTGGGAATGAGCAGTTCTTC
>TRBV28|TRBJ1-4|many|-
CASSSSAGLLGSEKLFF
TGTGCCAGCAGTTCTTCTGCCGGACTGTTAGGTAGTGAAAAACTGTTTTTT
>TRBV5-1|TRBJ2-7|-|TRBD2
CASSTGTSGSYEQYF
TGCGCCAGCAGCACCGGGACTAGCGGGAGCTACGAGCAGTACTTC
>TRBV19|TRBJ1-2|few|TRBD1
CASSLTGGVDGYTF
TGTGCCAGTAGTTTAACAGGGGGCGTAGATGGCTACACCTTC
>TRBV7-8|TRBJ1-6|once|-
CASSTGLDSPLHF
TGTGCCAGCAGCACAGGGTTAGATTCACCCCTCCACTTT
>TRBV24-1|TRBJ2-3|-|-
CATSDHRVPDTQYF
TGTGCCACCAGTGACCACAGGGTACCAGATACGCAGTATTTT
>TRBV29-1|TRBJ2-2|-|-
CSGGRGAELFF
TGCAGCGGTGGAAGGGGTGCGGAGCTGTTTTTT
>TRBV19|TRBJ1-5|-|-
CASSRQIYSNQPQHF
TGTGCCAGTAGCAGACAGATTTATAGCAATCAGCCCCAGCATTTT
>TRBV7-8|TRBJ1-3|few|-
CASSSLGGSGNTIYF
TGTGCCAGCAGCTCTTTAGGGGGCTCTGGAAACACCATATATTTT
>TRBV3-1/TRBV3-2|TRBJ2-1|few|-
CASSRSATLYNEQFF
TGTGCCAGCAGCCGTAGCGCTACACTTTACAATGAGCAGTTCTTC
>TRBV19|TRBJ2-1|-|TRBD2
CASSITGGRVYEQFF
TGTGCCAGTAGTATTACGGGGGGACGGGTGTATGAGCAGTTCTTC
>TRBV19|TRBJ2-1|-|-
CASSLGTFNEQFF
TGTGCCAGTAGTCTCGGGACTTTCAATGAGCAGTTCTTC
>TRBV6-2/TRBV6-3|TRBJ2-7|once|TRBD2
CASSRLAGGTYEQYF
TGTGCCAGCAGTCGACTAGCGGGAGGAACCTACGAGCAGTACTTC
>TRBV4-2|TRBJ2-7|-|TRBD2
CASNLGTSGPYEQYF
TGTGCCAGCAACCTGGGGACTAGCGGGCCCTACGAGCAGTACTTC
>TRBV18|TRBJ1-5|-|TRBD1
CASSPQGAAGNQPQHF
TGTGCCAGCTCGCCCCAGGGGGCGGCTGGCAATCAGCCCCAGCATTTT
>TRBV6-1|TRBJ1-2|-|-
CASSESGVNYGYTF
TGTGCCAGCAGTGAAAGCGGGGTTAACTATGGCTACACCTTC
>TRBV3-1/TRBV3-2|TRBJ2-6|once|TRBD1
CASSQGLQGQGRTGANVLTF
TGTGCCAGCAGCCAAGGACTTCAGGGACAGGGGAGGACTGGGGCCAACGTCCTGACTTTC
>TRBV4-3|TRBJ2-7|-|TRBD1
CASSQAAQGAISYEQYF
TGCGCCAGCAGCCAAGCAGCCCAGGGGGCGATCTCCTACGAGCAGTACTTC
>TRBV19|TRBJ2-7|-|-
CASSRTVFYEQYF
TGTGCCAGTAGTCGGACTGTTTTCTACGAGCAGTACTTC
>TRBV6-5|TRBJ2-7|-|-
CASSKFPGSTYEQYF
TGTGCCAGCAGTAAGTTCCCAGGGTCCACCTACGAGCAGTACTTC
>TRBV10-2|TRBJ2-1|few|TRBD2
CASSEYPWREGNEQFF
TGCGCCAGCAGTGAGTACCCCTGGCGGGAGGGTAATGAGCAGTTCTTC
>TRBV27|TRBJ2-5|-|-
CASSFSDPGTQYF
TGTGCCAGCAGTTTCAGCGACCCGGGGACCCAGTACTTC
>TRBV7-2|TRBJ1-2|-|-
CASSHGGGLNYGYTF
TGTGCCAGCAGCCATGGCGGGGGACTGAACTATGGCTACACCTTC
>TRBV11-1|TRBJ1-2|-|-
CASSKWSGGAGGYTF
TGTGCCAGCAGCAAATGGAGCGGGGGCGCCGGTGGCTACACCTTC
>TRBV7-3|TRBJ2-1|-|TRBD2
CASSLSGTSGNEQFF
TGTGCCAGCAGCTTAAGTGGTACTAGCGGCAATGAGCAGTTCTTC
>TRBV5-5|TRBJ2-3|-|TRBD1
CASSWDRDTQYF
TGTGCCAGCAGCTGGGACAGAGATACGCAGTATTTT
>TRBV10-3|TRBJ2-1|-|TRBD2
CATGLAGGDEQFF
TGTGCCACCGGACTAGCGGGAGGGGATGAGCAGTTCTTC
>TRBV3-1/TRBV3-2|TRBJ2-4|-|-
CASSPVQLAKNIQYF
TGTGCCAGCAGCCCTGTACAGCTAGCCAAAAACATTCAGTACTTC
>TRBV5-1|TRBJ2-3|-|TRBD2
CASSLTAGWGDTQYF
TGCGCCAGCAGCCTTACAGCGGGGTGGGGAGATACGCAGTATTTT
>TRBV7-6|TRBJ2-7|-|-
CASSLKEYEQYF
TGTGCCAGCAGCTTAAAGGAGTACGAGCAGTACTTC
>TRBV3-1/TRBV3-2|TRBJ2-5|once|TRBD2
CASSHPLAAQETQYF
TGTGCCAGCAGCCACCCGCTAGCGGCCCAAGAGACCCAGTACTTC
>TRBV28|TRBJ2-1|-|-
CASNFNNEQFF
TGTGCCAGCAACTTTAACAATGAGCAGTTCTTC
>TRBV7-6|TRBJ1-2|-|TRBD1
CASSPRTGGGYGYTF
TGTGCCAGCAGCCCCAGGACAGGGGGTGGCTATGGCTACACCTTC